These 25 T cell receptor beta chains share one sample of origin, sequenced in a study of vaccination and CD4 T cells after COVID-19. Treatment in this sample: approximately 11-day PBMC culture with coronavirus spike peptide pools or control peptides (ViraFEST assay). Their antigens are not known. The Oncomine TCR Beta short-read assay sequenced DNA from cultured CD4+ T cells. TCRdb redid the calling of the PCR reads with MiXCR, one entry per CDR3 protein. The table has more than 20,000 distinct CDR3 sequences, about 50% seen once. The material was CD4+ T cells from blood, cultured in vitro, obtained before SARS-CoV-2 vaccination. The source is a human donor who received a COVID-19 vaccine.

The chain employs TRBV27 and TRBJ2-1; either TRBD1 or TRBD2 may supply D (5 bases each). Germline-derived CDR1 and CDR2 are MNHEY and SMNVEV (reference sequence). V lost 4 bases, J lost 5 bases, and 15 bases lay in between. CDR3 size: 15 residues. The CDR3 here is CASSSGRGLNNEQFF. The CDR3, as DNA: TGTGCCAGCAGTTCGGGACGAGGATTAAACAATGAGCAGTTCTTC.

V usage is TRBV28 and J usage is TRBJ1-2; 9 bases line up with TRBD1. The CDR3 sequence is 14 residues long. V lost 4 bases and J lost 7; bases outside the gene matches: 7. CDR1 is MDHEN, CDR2 SYDVKM, per germline. In nucleotides, the CDR3 is TGTGCCAGCAGTTATACCGGGACAGGGTTTGGCTACACCTTC. It translates to CASSYTGTGFGYTF.

The gene calls are TRBV7-8 and TRBJ2-3; the D is unclear. Trimming stripped 5 bases from V and 2 bases from J, with 8 bases between. Germline V gene lookup returns CDR1 SGHVS and CDR2 FQNEAQ. CDR3 length equals 13 residues. The DNA of the CDR3 is TGTGCCAGCAGCCCCCGAACCACAGATACGCAGTATTTT. It yields the protein CASSPRTTDTQYF. Drawing the rest from reference TRBV7-8 and TRBJ2-3, the complete variable domain is GAGVSQSPRYKVAKRGQDVALRCDPISGHVSLFWYQQALGQGPEFLTYFQNEAQLDKSGLPSDRFFAERPEGSVSTLKIQRTQQEDSAVYLCASSPRTTDTQYFGPGTRLTVL.

This chain links TRBV24-1 with TRBJ2-1, with D uncertain. The CDR3 totals 16 residues. Germline loops: CDR1 KGHDR, CDR2 SFDVKD. V lost 3 bases and J lost 0, with 11 bases in between. CDR3 amino acids: CATSDPRASSYNEQFF. The CDR3 DNA sequence: TGTGCCACCAGTGATCCACGGGCAAGCTCCTACAATGAGCAGTTCTTC.

This clonotype occurred a few times. The chain uses TRBV12-5 and TRBJ1-1, with a possible D match to TRBD1 (6 bases). The CDR3 is made up of 12 amino acids. V lost 3 bases and J lost 8, with 10 bases in between. Per germline, CDR1 LGHNT and CDR2 FRNRAP. The DNA for the CDR3 is TGTGCTAGTGGTTTCGGGCAGGGGGAAGCTTTCTTT. Translated: CASGFGQGEAFF.

The rearrangement links TRBV20-1 to TRBJ2-5; tentatively, D is TRBD2 (5 bases). Germline CDR1 is DFQATT and CDR2 is SNEGSKA (reference sequence). Trimming took off 2 bases at V and 5 bases at J, with 18 bases between the two ends. The CDR3 has 15 residues. The CDR3 nucleotides read TGCAGTGCTAGAAGTGGGCTAGGGTCGGGGGAGACCCAGTACTTC. As protein: CSARSGLGSGETQYF.

This chain links TRBV30 with TRBJ1-2; TRBD1 matches 10 bases. The CDR3 is 13 amino acids. The junction had 4 bases not matched to a gene; V was cut back by 1 base and J by 8 bases. Germline CDR1 GTSNPN, CDR2 SVGIG (reference sequence). This CDR3 is CAWSEDRGLGYTF. The CDR3 bases are TGTGCCTGGAGTGAGGACAGGGGGTTGGGCTACACCTTC. The full variable domain, completed using reference TRBV30 and TRBJ1-2, is SQTIHQWPATLVQPVGSPLSLECTVEGTSNPNLYWYRQAAGRGLQLLFYSVGIGQISSEVPQNLSASRPQDRQFILSSKKLLLSDSGFYLCAWSEDRGLGYTFGSGTRLTVV.

This chain connects TRBV15 to TRBJ2-1; TRBD2 matches at 9 bases. With 0 bases clipped from V and 4 bases from J, the junction kept 1 base outside the gene matches. The CDR3 consists of 15 residues. Germline V lookup: CDR1 LNHNV, CDR2 YYDKDF (reference sequence). CDR3 nucleotides: TGTGCCACCAGCAGAGATAGCGGGGGATACAATGAGCAGTTCTTC. The encoded protein is CATSRDSGGYNEQFF.

The J gene is TRBJ2-2, the V gene TRBV10-3, with D possibly matching TRBD2 (6 bases). Germline CDR1 reads ENHRY; CDR2 reads SYGVKD. The CDR3 consists of 13 residues. V dropped 7 bases and J dropped 5 bases, with 11 bases sitting between them. CDR3 nucleotides: TGTGCCATCACCCCGACTAGGACCGGGGAGCTGTTTTTT. Encoded protein: CAITPTRTGELFF.

This chain joins TRBV4-2 and TRBJ2-1; TRBD2 is a possible D gene (7 bases). CDR3 length: 16 residues. The V gene lost 4 bases and the J gene lost 7 bases, with 20 bases spanning the gap. Germline V gene data show CDR1 as LGHNA and CDR2 as YNFKEQ. CDR3 in DNA: TGTGCCAGCAGCCGATTTAAGGGGGAGGGTGAGAATGAGCAGTTCTTC. It specifies CASSRFKGEGENEQFF.

This chain connects TRBV10-2 to TRBJ1-1; D is uncertain. The CDR3 consists of 14 residues. Between the trimmed V and J ends, which lost 4 bases and 1 base, there was a span of 10 bases. Germline V gives CDR1 WSHSY, CDR2 SAAADI. CDR3 coding DNA: TGCGCCAGCAGTGCTAACCGGGAGAACACTGAAGCTTTCTTT. Translating it yields CASSANRENTEAFF.

This chain connects TRBV30 to TRBJ1-1; 10 nucleotides align to TRBD1. J was trimmed by 5 bases and V by 4 bases; bases with no gene match: 7. The CDR3 has 14 amino acids. Germline CDR1 and CDR2: GTSNPN and SVGIG (reference sequence). The CDR3 sequence: CAWTADRGGTEAFF. DNA of the CDR3: TGTGCCTGGACCGCGGACAGGGGGGGGACTGAAGCTTTCTTT.

This clonotype was detected a few times. The V call is TRBV6-1, the J call TRBJ1-6; 7 bases agree with TRBD1. Germline loops: CDR1 MNHNS, CDR2 SASEGT. CDR3 size: 14 residues. The J segment lost 7 bases and the V segment lost 7 bases, leaving 7 bases of the junction unmatched. The CDR3 loop is CASTKQGPNSPLHF. CDR3 bases: TGTGCCAGCACTAAACAGGGGCCGAATTCACCCCTCCACTTT.

The chain recombines TRBV10-3 with TRBJ2-3; 7 bases line up with TRBD2. There are 15 residues in the CDR3. The J segment lost 0 bases and the V segment lost 6 bases, leaving 6 bases of the junction unmatched. Germline assignment: CDR1 ENHRY and CDR2 SYGVKD. The CDR3 loop is CAISLGGTSTDTQYF. For the CDR3, the DNA is TGTGCCATCAGCCTGGGGGGGACCAGCACAGATACGCAGTATTTT.

The rearrangement uses TRBV24-1 and TRBJ2-7; D ambiguous. The germline CDR1 and CDR2 sequences are KGHDR and SFDVKD. V was shortened by 6 bases and J by 2 bases, with 13 bases between the two germline ends. The CDR3 is 14 amino acids. CDR3 coding DNA: TGTGCCACCAGTTCCGCGACGGAGCCCTACGAGCAGTACTTC. This translates into CATSSATEPYEQYF.

CDR3 residues: CASSLDTGEAFF. DNA of the CDR3: TGTGCCAGCAGCCTCGACACGGGTGAAGCTTTCTTT. The chain has TRBV7-9 and TRBJ1-1; D remains unclear. Trimming stripped 5 bases from V and 7 bases from J, with 11 bases between. Looked up from germline, CDR1 is SEHNR and CDR2 is FQNEAQ (reference sequence). CDR3 length equals 12 residues.

As DNA, the CDR3 is TGTGCCAGCAGTTACACGACAGGGAACGATGAAAAACTGTTTTTT. Translated, it gives CASSYTTGNDEKLFF. This chain uses TRBV6-5 with TRBJ1-4, with 7 bases lining up with TRBD1. Germline trimming cut 2 bases from V and 6 bases from J; bases unmatched to any gene: 6. CDR3 length: 15 amino acids. Per the germline V gene, CDR1 is MNHEY and CDR2 is SVGAGI.

This sequence joins TRBV5-1 and TRBJ1-2, with 10 bases that match TRBD1. From germline, CDR1 is SGHRS and CDR2 YFSETQ. V was pared by 5 bases and J by 4 bases, with 8 bases of the junction left unmatched. CDR3 size: 15 residues. CDR3 nucleotides: TGCGCCAGCAGTATTGAGGACAGGGGGATCTATGGCTACACCTTC. Its protein product is CASSIEDRGIYGYTF.

J is TRBJ2-5 and V is TRBV30; TRBD1 matches at 7 bases. The CDR3 spans 13 residues. Trimming removed 1 base from V and 1 base from J; junction bases left unmatched: 0. CDR1 GTSNPN and CDR2 SVGIG come from the germline V gene (reference sequence). The CDR3: CAWSGDSQETQYF. CDR3 nucleotide sequence: TGTGCCTGGAGTGGGGACAGCCAAGAGACCCAGTACTTC.

The chain joins TRBV19 to TRBJ1-1; 7 nucleotides agree with TRBD1. The CDR3 runs 14 residues. Trimming removed 5 bases from V and 0 bases from J; junction bases left unmatched: 3. Germline-derived CDR1 and CDR2 are LNHDA and SQIVND (reference sequence). CDR3 residues: CASSRTGMNTEAFF. CDR3 DNA sequence: TGTGCCAGTAGTCGGACAGGCATGAACACTGAAGCTTTCTTT.

The chain combines TRBV7-8 with TRBJ2-2; 13 bases map to TRBD2. Trimming removed 1 base from V and 7 bases from J; junction bases left unmatched: 3. The CDR3 is 16 amino acids. Germline V gene lookup returns CDR1 SGHVS and CDR2 FQNEAQ. The CDR3 DNA reads as TGTGCCAGCAGCTTAGGGACTAGCGGGGGCATCGGGGAGCTGTTTTTT. Protein sequence: CASSLGTSGGIGELFF. Drawing the rest from reference TRBV7-8 and TRBJ2-2, the complete variable domain is GAGVSQSPRYKVAKRGQDVALRCDPISGHVSLFWYQQALGQGPEFLTYFQNEAQLDKSGLPSDRFFAERPEGSVSTLKIQRTQQEDSAVYLCASSLGTSGGIGELFFGEGSRLTVL.

The rearrangement uses TRBV7-6 and TRBJ1-4; 8 positions match TRBD1. The germline V gene encodes CDR1 SGHVS and CDR2 FNYEAQ. CDR3 length equals 15 residues. Germline trimming cut 5 bases from V and 6 bases from J; bases unmatched to any gene: 8. The CDR3 DNA reads TGTGCCAGCAGCCCGAGACAGGGGAGAGATGAAAAACTGTTTTTT. It yields the protein CASSPRQGRDEKLFF.

This clonotype was seen just once. An end of the junction differs from the germline gene, which may be a read error. V gene TRBV5-3 combines with J gene TRBJ2-1; D might be TRBD1 (5 bases). TRBV5-3 counts as an open reading frame of uncertain function. The CDR3 totals 14 residues. The CDR3 here is CASSFQGIWNEQFF. The CDR3 DNA follows: TGTGCCAGCAGCTTCCAGGGAATCTGGAATGAGCAGTTCTTC.

The chain is built from TRBV5-1 and TRBJ1-6; D perhaps matches TRBD1 (5 bases). This CDR3 comprises 16 residues. CDR1 and CDR2 from the germline V gene are SGHRS and YFSETQ. The V gene lost 4 bases and the J gene lost 5 bases, with 16 bases spanning the gap. Written as DNA, the CDR3 is TGCGCCAGCAGCCCCGGGGCCGGGGGGGATAATTCACCCCTCCACTTT. Its translation: CASSPGAGGDNSPLHF.

The V and J genes are TRBV10-2 and TRBJ1-6; D perhaps matches TRBD1 (5 bases). V dropped 3 bases and J dropped 7 bases, with 13 bases sitting between them. The CDR3 length is 15 residues. CDR1 and CDR2 (germline): WSHSY, SAAADI. CDR3 sequence: CASSDPGTGNSPLHF. In DNA form, the CDR3 reads TGCGCCAGCAGTGACCCCGGGACGGGGAATTCACCCCTCCACTTT.